This T cell receptor beta chain was captured by sequencing in a study of blood T cell repertoires in COVID-19. Study background: Samples representing acute and convalescent COVID-19 were sourced from the United States, Italy and Spain.

The method was immunoSEQ multiplex PCR; TCRdb's version includes in-frame clones alone and lacks a portion of them. The profile shows about 180,000 clones, around 90% of them singletons. Individuals aged about 18 to 90 years were recruited from 20 to 25 US areas. The study assigned cohorts using participant-reported clinical history. The clonotype comes from a woman aged 18-29 years who had recovered from COVID-19. Sequenced input: PBMCs or T cells enriched from blood (not recorded which).

Here the CDR3 reads CASSFQDTQYF. The CDR3 DNA reads as TGTGCCAGCAGTTTTCAAGATACGCAGTATTTT. This chain joins TRBV27 and TRBJ2-3, with no clear D. The V and J ends lost 3 bases and 5 bases respectively, with 3 bases between them. This CDR3 has 11 residues. Per germline, CDR1 MNHEY and CDR2 SMNVEV (reference sequence).